A single sample is the source of the 23 T cell receptor beta chains below, sequenced in a study of radiotherapy plus CTLA-4 blockade in lung cancer. Using immunoSEQ multiplex PCR, the repertoire was profiled, and TCRdb retains in-frame clones only, with some absent. This sample has tens of thousands of clones, with 75% to 85% found just once. The sequencing used peripheral blood, collected from a patient treated with radiotherapy plus ipilimumab. All receptors come from a human donor with non-small cell lung cancer who had a partial response to radiotherapy plus ipilimumab.

This sequence joins TRBV19 and TRBJ2-6; 16 nucleotides agree with TRBD2. There are 18 residues in the CDR3. With 5 bases clipped from V and 2 bases from J, the junction kept 3 bases outside the gene matches. CDR1 LNHDA and CDR2 SQIVND come from the germline V gene (reference sequence). Written as DNA, the CDR3 is TGTGCCAGTAGTTTGGGACTAGCGGGGGGGACTGGGGCCAACGTCCTGACTTTC. Encoded protein: CASSLGLAGGTGANVLTF. The full variable domain, in which reference TRBV19 and TRBJ2-6 provide the parts outside the CDR3, is DGGITQSPKYLFRKEGQNVTLSCEQNLNHDAMYWYRQDPGQGLRLIYYSQIVNDFQKGDIAEGYSVSREKKESFPLTVTSAQKNPTAFYLCASSLGLAGGTGANVLTFGAGSRLTVL.

The CDR3 DNA is TGTGCCAGCAGCATCGACAGGGGAGCAGAGACCCAGTACTTC. Its protein is CASSIDRGAETQYF. The chain recombines TRBV11-1 with TRBJ2-5; 8 bases are shared with TRBD1. Germline CDR1 reads SGHAT; CDR2 reads FQDESV (reference sequence). CDR3 length equals 14 residues. The J segment lost 4 bases and the V segment lost 5 bases, leaving 6 bases of the junction unmatched.

To note about this clone: Other DNA sequences in this sample translate to the same CDR3. The rearrangement links TRBV7-3 to TRBJ2-3; 9 bases are shared with TRBD2. J was trimmed by 6 bases and V by 5 bases; bases with no gene match: 24. The CDR3 has 20 amino acids. Germline V gene lookup returns CDR1 SGHTA and CDR2 FQGTGA. The CDR3 region is CASSPARLLSSGGTSDTQYF. The CDR3 bases are TGTGCCAGCAGCCCCGCGCGGCTTTTGTCCAGCGGGGGGACCTCGGATACGCAGTATTTT.

This clone appeared a few times. The chain carries TRBV5-4 and TRBJ1-2; TRBD1 matches at 8 bases. Trimming at V came to 4 bases and at J to 1 base, leaving 6 bases not matched to a gene. Looked up from germline, CDR1 is SGHNT and CDR2 is YYREEE (reference sequence). This CDR3 is 15 amino acids long. The chain's CDR3 is CASSPGGGFNYGYTF. The CDR3 DNA is TGTGCCAGCAGCCCAGGGGGCGGTTTTAACTATGGCTACACCTTC.

This clone showed up just once. The chain combines TRBV5-6 with TRBJ2-3; the D gene is possibly TRBD1 (6 bases). Germline assignment: CDR1 SGHDT and CDR2 YYEEEE. The CDR3 has 16 amino acids. Trimming stripped 2 bases from V and 1 base from J, with 14 bases between. CDR3 nucleotides: TGTGCCAGCAGCTTAACAGGGACCATTCGCACAGATACGCAGTATTTT. Its protein product is CASSLTGTIRTDTQYF.

The genes are TRBV28 and TRBJ1-4; TRBD1 matches at 8 bases. The V gene end was trimmed by 4 bases and the J gene end by 5 bases; junction bases not matched to a gene: 6. The CDR3 has 15 amino acids. Germline V CDR1 and CDR2: MDHEN, SYDVKM. CDR3 sequence: CASSSPTGGNEKLFF. The CDR3 nucleotides read TGTGCCAGCAGTTCCCCCACAGGGGGGAATGAAAAACTGTTTTTT.

The chain employs TRBV13 and TRBJ1-2, with D possibly TRBD1 on 5 matching bases. V lost 0 bases to trimming and J lost 4 bases, with 15 bases between them. From germline, CDR1 is PRHDT and CDR2 FYEKMQ (reference sequence). CDR3 length equals 16 residues. The DNA for the CDR3 is TGTGCCAGCAGCTTAGGAGACAGTGGCCGGGCCTATGGCTACACCTTC. This gives the protein CASSLGDSGRAYGYTF.

This clone was picked up one time. The chain is built from TRBV7-8 and TRBJ2-3; tentatively, D is TRBD1 (7 bases). CDR1 SGHVS and CDR2 FQNEAQ come from the germline V gene. The CDR3 loop spans 15 amino acids. V was pared by 4 bases and J by 3 bases, with 14 bases between. In DNA form, the CDR3 reads TGTGCCAGCAGCTCCCCTGCAGGGGGGACAGATACGCAGTATTTT. Protein: CASSSPAGGTDTQYF.

This clone occurred a few times. The V call is TRBV29-1, the J call TRBJ1-2, with D perhaps TRBD1 (6 bases). The V gene lost 8 bases and the J gene lost 8 bases, with 12 bases spanning the gap. The V gene's germline CDR1 is SQVTM and CDR2 ANQGSEA. CDR3 length: 10 residues. The CDR3 sequence: CSTYREGYTF. The CDR3 DNA reads TGCAGCACCTACAGGGAAGGCTACACCTTC.

This clone turned up a few times. This rearrangement joins TRBV2 to TRBJ1-1; maybe TRBD1 (5 bases). Between the trimmed V and J ends, which lost 8 bases and 0 bases, there was a span of 10 bases. This CDR3 is 13 amino acids long. CDR1 is SNHLY, CDR2 FYNNEI, per germline. DNA of the CDR3: TGTGCCAGCGGGGGGAGTATGAACACTGAAGCTTTCTTT. Translated, it gives CASGGSMNTEAFF.

The chain links TRBV11-2 to TRBJ2-1, with 12 bases fitting TRBD2. There are 15 residues in the CDR3. Germline CDR1 reads SGHAT; CDR2 reads FQNNGV. V gave up 1 base and J gave up 10 bases; unmatched junction bases: 5. The CDR3 sequence is CASSLGLAGGNEQFF. DNA for the CDR3: TGTGCCAGCAGCTTAGGGCTAGCGGGGGGGAACGAGCAGTTCTTC.

V gene TRBV13 combines with J gene TRBJ2-1; D is ambiguous. The CDR3 has 12 residues. V was cut by 1 base and J by 7 bases, with 5 bases left in between. Germline CDR1 is PRHDT and CDR2 is FYEKMQ (reference sequence). The CDR3 loop reads CASSLDRNEQFF. CDR3 DNA sequence: TGTGCCAGCAGCTTAGACCGGAATGAGCAGTTCTTC.

This clone was recorded a few times. V gene TRBV5-1 combines with J gene TRBJ1-1, with D perhaps matching TRBD1 (6 bases). CDR1 is SGHRS and CDR2 is YFSETQ in the germline V gene. The CDR3 spans 13 residues. V was clipped by 4 bases and J by 4 bases, with 11 bases between them. The CDR3 region is CASSRGQGTEAFF. Written as DNA, the CDR3 is TGCGCCAGCAGCAGGGGACAAGGCACTGAAGCTTTCTTT.

V gene TRBV10-2 combines with J gene TRBJ1-1; D not resolved. Trimming cost V 3 bases and J 1 base, with 15 bases left between them. Germline CDR1 WSHSY, CDR2 SAAADI. The CDR3 contains 16 residues. Here the CDR3 reads CASSDFLSRKNTEAFF. CDR3 sequence (DNA): TGCGCCAGCAGTGATTTCCTCAGCAGGAAGAACACTGAAGCTTTCTTT.

This clone was seen just once. This chain links TRBV14 with TRBJ2-7; D may be TRBD2 (6 bases). The V and J ends lost 3 bases and 6 bases respectively, with 21 bases between them. This CDR3 has 16 amino acids. Germline V lookup: CDR1 SGHDN, CDR2 FVKESK. The CDR3 DNA reads as TGTGCCAGCAGCCATGGAGGGTTTAGCAGTAGGGGCGAGCAGTACTTC. Encoded protein: CASSHGGFSSRGEQYF.

CDR3 sequence: CASSESGTGNEKLFF. The CDR3 DNA reads TGTGCCAGCAGCGAATCCGGGACAGGGAATGAAAAACTGTTTTTT. J is TRBJ1-4 and V is TRBV9; TRBD1 aligns across 9 bases. Looked up from germline, CDR1 is SGDLS and CDR2 is YYNGEE. The trim removed 3 bases at V and 5 bases at J, leaving 5 bases unmatched. There are 15 residues in the CDR3.

The chain has TRBV6-1 and TRBJ2-3; 9 bases agree with TRBD2. Germline V CDR1 and CDR2: MNHNS, SASEGT. V lost 3 bases, J lost 0 bases, and 10 bases stayed unmatched. The CDR3 runs 18 residues. In DNA, the CDR3 is TGTGCCAGCAGTGACCGCCATAGCGGGGGCCGAAGCACAGATACGCAGTATTTT. The encoded protein is CASSDRHSGGRSTDTQYF.

J is TRBJ2-7 and V is TRBV28; D perhaps matches TRBD2 (6 bases). V was pared by 3 bases and J by 4 bases, with 13 bases between. The CDR3 contains 14 residues. Germline V CDR1 and CDR2: MDHEN, SYDVKM. CDR3 nucleotide sequence: TGTGCCAGCAGTTTCGGAGGACGGGGGTACGAGCAGTACTTC. Translating gives CASSFGGRGYEQYF.

This chain uses TRBV10-3 with TRBJ1-1; the D gene is possibly TRBD1 (5 bases). Germline assignment: CDR1 ENHRY and CDR2 SYGVKD. V was cut by 3 bases and J by 1 base, with 12 bases left in between. This CDR3 region has 15 residues. The CDR3 region is CAISDSGAPNTEAFF. The CDR3 nucleotides read TGTGCCATCAGTGACAGTGGGGCCCCGAACACTGAAGCTTTCTTT.

This clone is medium-sized. This rearrangement joins TRBV9 to TRBJ2-3, with 12 bases identical to TRBD2. The V gene end was trimmed by 6 bases and the J gene end by 4 bases; junction bases not matched to a gene: 9. Germline CDR1 and CDR2: SGDLS and YYNGEE. The CDR3 sequence is 16 residues long. CDR3 residues: CASTLALAGGPDTQYF. The DNA of the CDR3 is TGTGCCAGCACCCTAGCGCTAGCGGGGGGGCCAGATACGCAGTATTTT.

This clone was seen just once. The rearrangement links TRBV28 to TRBJ2-7, with D possibly TRBD2 on 6 matching bases. V was cut by 6 bases and J by 6 bases, with 15 bases left in between. CDR1 is MDHEN, CDR2 SYDVKM, per germline. This CDR3 region has 13 residues. The CDR3 sequence is CASSLTAGGEQYF. CDR3 DNA sequence: TGTGCCAGCAGCCTCACAGCGGGCGGCGAGCAGTACTTC.

The V call is TRBV10-2, the J call TRBJ2-5, with D possibly being TRBD1 (6 bases). The length of the CDR3 is 12 residues. Per germline, CDR1 WSHSY and CDR2 SAAADI. V lost 6 bases and J 3 bases, leaving 8 bases between the germline ends. The CDR3 nucleotides read TGCGCCAGCAGACAGGGTAAAGAGACCCAGTACTTC. Its protein is CASRQGKETQYF.

V is TRBV19 and J is TRBJ2-2; TRBD2 is a possible D gene (6 bases). The CDR3 length is 14 residues. V lost 7 bases to trimming and J lost 0 bases, with 9 bases between them. Germline CDR1 reads LNHDA; CDR2 reads SQIVND (reference sequence). Here the CDR3 DNA reads TGTGCCAGTACGCGGGGCGCGAACACCGGGGAGCTGTTTTTT. It is translated as CASTRGANTGELFF.